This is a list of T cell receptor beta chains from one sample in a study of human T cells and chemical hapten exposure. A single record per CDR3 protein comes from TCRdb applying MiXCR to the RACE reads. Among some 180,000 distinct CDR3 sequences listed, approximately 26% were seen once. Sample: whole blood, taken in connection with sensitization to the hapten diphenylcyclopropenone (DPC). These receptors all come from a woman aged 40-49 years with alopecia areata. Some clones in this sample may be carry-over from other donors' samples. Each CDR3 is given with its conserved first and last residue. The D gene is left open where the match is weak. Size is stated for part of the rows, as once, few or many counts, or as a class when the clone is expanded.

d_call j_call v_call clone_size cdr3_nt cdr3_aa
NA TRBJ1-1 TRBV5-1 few TGCGCCAGCATGGAGTCCGGCAGCCACACTGAAGCTTTCTTT CASMESGSHTEAFF
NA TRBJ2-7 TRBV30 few TGTGCCTGGAGTTCGGCGGAGCAGTACTTC CAWSSAEQYF
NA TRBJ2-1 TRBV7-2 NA TGTGCCAGCAGCTTAACCCAATACAATGAGCAGTTCTTC CASSLTQYNEQFF
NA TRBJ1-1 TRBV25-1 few TGTGCCAGCAGTGGGTCCCGGGGTCTGACAGAGAACACTGAAGCTTTCTTT CASSGSRGLTENTEAFF
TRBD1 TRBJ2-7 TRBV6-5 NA TGTGCCAGCAGGCCTGACAGGGTCTCCTACGAGCAGTACTTC CASRPDRVSYEQYF
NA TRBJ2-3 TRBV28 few TGTGCCAGCAGTTACACGAAAGCAGATACGCAGTATTTT CASSYTKADTQYF
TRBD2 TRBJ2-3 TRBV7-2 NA TGTGCCAGCAGCTCGGGACTAGCGGGAGGGGGGGATACGCAGTATTTT CASSSGLAGGGDTQYF
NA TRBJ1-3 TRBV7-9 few TGTGCCAGCAGCTTAGATGAAGGAAACACCATATATTTT CASSLDEGNTIYF
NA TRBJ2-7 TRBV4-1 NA TGCGCCAGCAGCCAAGTCTGGACAGATGGAGTCCACGAGCAGTACTTC CASSQVWTDGVHEQYF
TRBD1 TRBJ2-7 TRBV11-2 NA TGTGCCAGCAGCCCCATGGACAGGGGGCACGAGCAGTACTTC CASSPMDRGHEQYF
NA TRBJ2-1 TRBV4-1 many TGCGCCAGCAGCCAACTGGCTTCTATGGCCTACAATGAGCAGTTCTTC CASSQLASMAYNEQFF
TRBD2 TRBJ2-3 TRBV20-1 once TGCAGTGCTAGAAAGACTAGCGGGATGGACGATACGCAGTATTTT CSARKTSGMDDTQYF
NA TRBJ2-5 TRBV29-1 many TGCAGCGTTGATAGTAGGAGGGGGCTCCAAGAGACCCAGTACTTC CSVDSRRGLQETQYF
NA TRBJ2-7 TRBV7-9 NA TGTGCCAGCAGCTTAGCCGGACAGCCTTACGAGCAGTACTTC CASSLAGQPYEQYF
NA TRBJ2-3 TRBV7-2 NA TGTGCCAGCACCCCGTTTCGGGATTCGGATACGCAGTATTTT CASTPFRDSDTQYF
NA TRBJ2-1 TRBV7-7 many TGTGCTAGCAGCTTAGGTCCGGGCAGGGCGGAGTTCTTC CASSLGPGRAEFF
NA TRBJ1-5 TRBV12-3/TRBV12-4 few TGTGCCAGCAGGGCAACAGGCCAAGCTCCCCAGCATTTT CASRATGQAPQHF
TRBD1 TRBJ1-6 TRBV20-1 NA TGCAGTGCGACGGGACAGGGCAACTCACCCCTCCACTTT CSATGQGNSPLHF
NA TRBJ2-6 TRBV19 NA TGTGCCAGTAGTATAGATCCGGAGGGGGCTGGGGCCAACGTCCTGACTTTC CASSIDPEGAGANVLTF
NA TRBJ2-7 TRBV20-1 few TGCAGTGCTAGCCCCTCCTACGAGCAGTACTTC CSASPSYEQYF
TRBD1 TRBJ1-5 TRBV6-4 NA TGTGCCAGCTGTTATGGGACCTGGGACAGGGTGGGTCAGCCCCAGCATTTT CASCYGTWDRVGQPQHF
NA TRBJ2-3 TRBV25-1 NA TGTGCCAGCGGTGTGGATGGGCAGTATTTT CASGVDGQYF
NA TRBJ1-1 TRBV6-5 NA TGTGCCAGCAGTTATTGGGCAGCCGGAACCTTGAACACTGAAGCTTTCTTT CASSYWAAGTLNTEAFF
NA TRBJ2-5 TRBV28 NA TGTGCCAGCAGTCCCCCACGTGTGGCCCAGTACTTC CASSPPRVAQYF
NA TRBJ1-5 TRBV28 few TGTGCCAGCAGTTTACGGGAGGCCCCGAGTGGTCAGCCCCAGCATTTT CASSLREAPSGQPQHF
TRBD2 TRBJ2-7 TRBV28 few TGTGCCAGCAGTTTGTCTGTAGCGGGGGGATTCTACGAGCAGTACTTC CASSLSVAGGFYEQYF
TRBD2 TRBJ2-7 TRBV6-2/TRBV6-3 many TGTGCCAGCAGTTACACTAGCGGGAGATCAACCCACGAGCAGTACTTC CASSYTSGRSTHEQYF
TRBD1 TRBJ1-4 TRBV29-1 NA TGCAGCGTTTGGACAGGATATAATGAAAAACTGTTTTTT CSVWTGYNEKLFF
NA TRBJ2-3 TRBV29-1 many TGCAGCGTTCGAAAGGTGACGTACGCAGATGCGCAGTATTTT CSVRKVTYADAQYF
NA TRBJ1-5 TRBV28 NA TGTGCCAGCAGCTCCCCGGCAGGGTCTCAGCCCCAGCATTTT CASSSPAGSQPQHF
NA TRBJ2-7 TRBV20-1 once TGCAGTGCTAGAGGAGGGGGAGGTGTCTACGAGCAGTACTTC CSARGGGGVYEQYF
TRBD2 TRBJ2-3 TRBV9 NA TGTGCCAGCCGCGGGAGTGGCACAGATACGCAGTATTTT CASRGSGTDTQYF
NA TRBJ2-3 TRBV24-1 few TGTGCCACCAGTGCAACAGATACGCAGTATTTT CATSATDTQYF
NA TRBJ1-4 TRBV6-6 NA TGTGCCAGCAGGGTGGCAACTAATGAAAAACTGTTTTTT CASRVATNEKLFF
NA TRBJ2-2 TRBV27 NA TGTGCCAGCAGTTTACGTCGGTTTAACACCGGGGAGCTGTTTTTT CASSLRRFNTGELFF
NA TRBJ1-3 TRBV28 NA TGTGCCAGCATCTCTGGAAACACCATATATTTT CASISGNTIYF
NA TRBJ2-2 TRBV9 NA TGTGCCAGCAGCGTATTGGAAACCGGGGAGCTGTTTTTT CASSVLETGELFF
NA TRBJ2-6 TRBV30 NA TGTGCTGCACCACGGCTGGGGGCCAACGTCCTGACTTTC CAAPRLGANVLTF
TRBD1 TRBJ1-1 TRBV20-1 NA TGCAGTGCTAGCCAGGGGACGACAGGGAAACCTGAAGCTTTCTTT CSASQGTTGKPEAFF
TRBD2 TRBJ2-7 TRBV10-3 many TGTGCCACGGGGACTAGCTCCTACGAGCAGTACTTC CATGTSSYEQYF
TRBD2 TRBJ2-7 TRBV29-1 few TGCAGCGTTTCACAACTTAGCGGGAGTCCCAACGAGCAGTACTTC CSVSQLSGSPNEQYF
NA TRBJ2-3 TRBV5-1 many TGCGCCAGCAGCGTATTGGGACCGACCTTTTACTCCGGTTCTGGCACAGATACGCAGTATTTT CASSVLGPTFYSGSGTDTQYF
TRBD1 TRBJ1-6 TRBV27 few TGTGCCAGCAGTTGGGACAGGCCGGGATCACCCCTCCACTTT CASSWDRPGSPLHF